The clone carrying this T cell receptor (beta chain) showed up many times. These data originate in a study of regulatory T cells in long-lasting Graves disease. To make TCR beta libraries, researchers used iRepertoire HTBI primers and Arm-PCR of CDR3 regions. TCRdb processed the multiplex PCR reads anew with MiXCR; each CDR3 protein has one entry. The sample shows about 400,000 distinct CDR3 sequences, under 20% of them seen only once. Trimming shortened V by 2 bases and J by 4 bases, and 8 bases separated the two germline ends. CDR1 is SGHDT, CDR2 YYEEEE, per germline. The length of the CDR3 is 13 residues. Time point noted: newly diagnosed GD, antithyroid drugs for less than 3 months. The TCR library was made from RNA that had been extracted from PBMCs in TRIzol. The sample also formed part of further work on T cells in Graves' hyperthyroidism and ophthalmopathy. That paper notes: With the HTBI primer set, the TCR CDR3 went through a first round of RT-PCR.

The chain joins TRBV5-6 to TRBJ2-3; no definite D call. The TCR comes from a woman aged 18-29 years with Graves disease. This specimen consisted of peripheral blood mononuclear cells (PBMCs), obtained at new diagnosis, from a patient treated with antithyroid drugs. The CDR3 region has the DNA TGTGCCAGCAGCTTTATTAGGGCAGATACGCAGTATTTT. The encoded protein is CASSFIRADTQYF. Using reference TRBV5-6 and TRBJ2-3 for the parts outside the CDR3, the full variable domain is DAGVTQSPTHLIKTRGQQVTLRCSPKSGHDTVSWYQQALGQGPQFIFQYYEEEERQRGNFPDRFSGHQFPNYSSELNVNALLLGDSALYLCASSFIRADTQYFGPGTRLTVL.